This TCR beta chain originates from a study of T cells in Graves' hyperthyroidism and ophthalmopathy. Broader study findings: A 13 V-J model separated ophthalmopathy from stable hyperthyroidism.

Patients showing uncontrolled infection, other autoimmune disease, pregnancy or lactation were ineligible. The TCR beta CDR3 regions underwent amplification using RNA transcripts as the source. The HTBI primer set drove a first-round RT-PCR of the TCR CDR3. TCRdb processed the multiplex PCR reads anew with MiXCR; each CDR3 protein has one entry. This table has about 460,000 distinct CDR3 sequences, about 22% appearing once. Remarks on this clonotype: Antigen specificity is unknown.

V was cut by 3 bases and J by 2 bases, with 10 bases left in between. This CDR3 comprises 14 residues. Per germline, CDR1 SGHVS and CDR2 FQNEAQ. Sequencing was done on a sample of blood. This receptor was taken from a woman in her seventies with Graves' ophthalmopathy. The rearrangement joins TRBV7-8 to TRBJ1-2, with D maybe TRBD1 (6 bases). CDR3 region: CASSFLQGNYGYTF. CDR3 DNA sequence: TGTGCCAGCAGCTTTCTACAGGGAAACTATGGCTACACCTTC.